This TCR beta chain came from a study of blood T cell repertoires in COVID-19. Study as a whole: The samples span acute and convalescent COVID-19 from the United States, Italy and Spain. Sample material is recorded as cDNA or gDNA derived from T cells, B-cell-depleted T cells, or PBMCs.

Sequenced by immunoSEQ multiplex PCR; TCRdb stores in-frame clones only, minus some. Of about 210,000 clones in the sample, 80% were seen once. With 2 bases removed from V and 4 bases from J, the gap between germline ends came to 14 bases. Germline V lookup: CDR1 SGDLS, CDR2 YYNGEE. The CDR3 is 15 amino acids. The sample holds one count of this clone. The specimen was peripheral blood. The chain uses TRBV9 and TRBJ2-3; D remains ambiguous. The clonotype comes from a human donor in a cohort sampled during active COVID-19. This CDR3 reads CASSVQVAQADTQYF. CDR3 coding DNA: TGTGCCAGCAGCGTTCAGGTTGCGCAGGCAGATACGCAGTATTTT. Full variable domain (missing parts from reference TRBV9 and TRBJ2-3): DSGVTQTPKHLITATGQRVTLRCSPRSGDLSVYWYQQSLDQGLQFLIQYYNGEERAKGNILERFSAQQFPDLHSELNLSSLELGDSALYFCASSVQVAQADTQYFGPGTRLTVL.